Below are 9 T cell receptor beta chains sequenced from a single sample in a study of T cell repertoires in cytomegalovirus infection. The antigens for these receptors are not known. TCRdb analysed the reads with MiXCR anew, one entry per CDR3 protein. The sample includes 40,000 to 55,000 distinct CDR3 sequences, 20% to 25% of them seen just once. The sample consisted of CD8+ T cells from cultured PBMCs, taken from culture after CMV antigen stimulation. The receptors stem from a human donor in good health (CMV status not recorded). Some clones in this sample may be carry-over from other donors' samples.

V and J are TRBV7-3 and TRBJ1-1; D remains unclear. V lost 2 bases to trimming and J lost 0 bases, with 4 bases between them. The germline V gene encodes CDR1 SGHTA and CDR2 FQGTGA. The CDR3 is 13 residues long. In nucleotides, the CDR3 is TGTGCCAGCAGCTTATGGGTGAACACTGAAGCTTTCTTT. It is translated as CASSLWVNTEAFF.

The chain combines TRBV11-1 with TRBJ1-2; D perhaps matches TRBD1 (6 bases). The germline gives CDR1 SGHAT, CDR2 FQDESV (reference sequence). The CDR3 contains 15 residues. Deletions cut 4 bases from V and 6 bases from J, with 18 bases between. The DNA of the CDR3 is TGTGCCAGCAGCTGGGCGGACAGTGGTCGGGATGGCTACACCTTC. Translation: CASSWADSGRDGYTF.

The chain carries TRBV7-9 and TRBJ1-1, with D unresolved. CDR3 length: 12 residues. Germline values: CDR1 SEHNR, CDR2 FQNEAQ (reference sequence). Deletions cut 3 bases from V and 1 base from J, with 3 bases between. CDR3 amino acids: CASSLSNTEAFF. The CDR3 nucleotides read TGTGCCAGCAGCTTGTCGAACACTGAAGCTTTCTTT.

This clonotype was recorded a few times. The chain carries TRBV4-3 and TRBJ1-2, with D possibly TRBD1 on 5 matching bases. This CDR3 is built from 15 residues. Trimming took off 3 bases at V and 7 bases at J, with 18 bases between the two ends. Germline V lookup: CDR1 LGHNA, CDR2 YSLEER. CDR3 bases: TGCGCCAGCAGCCAGGCAGGGACGGTCTGGTCTGGCTACACCTTC. Protein product: CASSQAGTVWSGYTF.

The chain links TRBV19 to TRBJ1-1; no definite D call. Looked up from germline, CDR1 is LNHDA and CDR2 is SQIVND (reference sequence). Trimming cost V 8 bases and J 8 bases, with 15 bases left between them. This CDR3 is built from 12 residues. CDR3 amino acids: CASRIRGTEAFF. CDR3 sequence (DNA): TGTGCCAGTCGGATCCGGGGTACCGAAGCTTTCTTT. The variable domain in full, with the rest retrieved from reference TRBV19 and TRBJ1-1, is DGGITQSPKYLFRKEGQNVTLSCEQNLNHDAMYWYRQDPGQGLRLIYYSQIVNDFQKGDIAEGYSVSREKKESFPLTVTSAQKNPTAFYLCASRIRGTEAFFGQGTRLTVV.

In its sample, this clonotype was seen a few times. The rearrangement joins TRBV7-2 to TRBJ2-7, with D tentatively TRBD2 (6 bases). Germline CDR1 is SGHTA and CDR2 is FQGNSA. Trimming pared 2 bases from V and 1 base from J, leaving 12 bases between. This CDR3 is built from 15 residues. The CDR3 sequence: CASSLRVAESYEQYF. The CDR3, as DNA: TGTGCCAGCAGCTTAAGGGTAGCGGAGTCCTACGAGCAGTACTTC. The full variable domain, its missing parts supplied by reference TRBV7-2 and TRBJ2-7, is GAGVSQSPSNKVTEKGKDVELRCDPISGHTALYWYRQSLGQGLEFLIYFQGNSAPDKSGLPSDRFSAERTGGSVSTLTIQRTQQEDSAVYLCASSLRVAESYEQYFGPGTRLTVT.

This clonotype turned up a few times. The chain employs TRBV7-2 and TRBJ2-7; the D gene is possibly TRBD1 (5 bases). Per germline, CDR1 SGHTA and CDR2 FQGNSA. The CDR3 has 13 residues. V was cut by 5 bases and J by 3 bases, with 11 bases left in between. This CDR3 is CASSQGEVYEQYF. Written as DNA, the CDR3 is TGTGCCAGCAGCCAGGGCGAGGTCTACGAGCAGTACTTC.

This rearrangement joins TRBV27 to TRBJ2-7; no definite D call. V dropped 6 bases and J dropped 3 bases, with 6 bases sitting between them. Looked up from germline, CDR1 is MNHEY and CDR2 is SMNVEV (reference sequence). CDR3 length equals 11 residues. The CDR3 region is CASSNNYEQYF. CDR3 coding DNA: TGTGCCAGCAGCAACAACTACGAGCAGTACTTC.

This chain joins TRBV11-1 and TRBJ2-2; D may be TRBD2 (5 bases). The CDR3 sequence is 17 residues long. Trimming stripped 1 base from V and 2 bases from J, with 14 bases between. Germline CDR1 SGHAT, CDR2 FQDESV (reference sequence). CDR3 in DNA: TGTGCCAGCAGCTTAGTCCCAGCGGTCTTTAACACCGGGGAGCTGTTTTTT. Encoded protein: CASSLVPAVFNTGELFF.